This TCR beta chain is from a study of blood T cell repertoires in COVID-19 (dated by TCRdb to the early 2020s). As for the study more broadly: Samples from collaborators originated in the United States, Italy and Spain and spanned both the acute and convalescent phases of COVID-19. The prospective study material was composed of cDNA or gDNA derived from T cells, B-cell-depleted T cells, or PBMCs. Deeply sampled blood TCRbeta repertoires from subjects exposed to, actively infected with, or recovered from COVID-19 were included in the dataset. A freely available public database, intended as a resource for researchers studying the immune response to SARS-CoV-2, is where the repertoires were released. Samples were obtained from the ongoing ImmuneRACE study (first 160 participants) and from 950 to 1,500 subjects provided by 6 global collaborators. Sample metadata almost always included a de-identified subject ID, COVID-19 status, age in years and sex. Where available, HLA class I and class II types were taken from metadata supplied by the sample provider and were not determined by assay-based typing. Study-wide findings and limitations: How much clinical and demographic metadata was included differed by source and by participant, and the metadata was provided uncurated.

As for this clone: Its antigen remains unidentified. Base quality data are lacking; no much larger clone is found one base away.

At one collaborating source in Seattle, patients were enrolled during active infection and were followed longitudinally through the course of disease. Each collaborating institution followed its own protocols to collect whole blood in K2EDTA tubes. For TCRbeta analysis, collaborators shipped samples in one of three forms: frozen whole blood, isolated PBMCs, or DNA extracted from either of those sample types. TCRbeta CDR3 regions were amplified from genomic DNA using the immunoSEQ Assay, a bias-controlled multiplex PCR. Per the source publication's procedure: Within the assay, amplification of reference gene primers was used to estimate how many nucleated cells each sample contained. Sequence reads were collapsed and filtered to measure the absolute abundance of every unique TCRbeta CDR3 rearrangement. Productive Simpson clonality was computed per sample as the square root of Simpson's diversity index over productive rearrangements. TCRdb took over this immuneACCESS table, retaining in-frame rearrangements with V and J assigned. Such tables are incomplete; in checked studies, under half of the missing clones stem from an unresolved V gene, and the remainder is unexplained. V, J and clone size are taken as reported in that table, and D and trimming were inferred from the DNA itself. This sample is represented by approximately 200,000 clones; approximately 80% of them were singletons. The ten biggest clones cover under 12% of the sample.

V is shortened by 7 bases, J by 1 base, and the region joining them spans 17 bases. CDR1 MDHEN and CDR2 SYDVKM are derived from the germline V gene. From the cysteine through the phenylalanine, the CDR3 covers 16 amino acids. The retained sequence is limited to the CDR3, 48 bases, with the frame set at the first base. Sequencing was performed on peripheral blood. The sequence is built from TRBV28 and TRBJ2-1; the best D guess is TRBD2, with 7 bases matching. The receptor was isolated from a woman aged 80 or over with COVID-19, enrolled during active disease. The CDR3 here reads CASKGGGQGSYNEQFF. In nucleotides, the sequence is TGTGCCAGCAAAGGGGGAGGGCAGGGGTCCTACAATGAGCAGTTCTTC.